This TCR beta chain emerged from a study of beta chain features in type 1 diabetes. This clone was counted at least ten times. Its antigen is as yet unknown. V trimming: 6 bases; J trimming: 7 bases; junction bases outside the gene matches: 2. Germline assignment: CDR1 GTSNPN and CDR2 SVGIG (reference sequence). The CDR3 length is 11 residues. Study results and limitations: Among type 1 diabetes patients, VDJ junctions had fewer insertions and more deletions.

The investigators reverse transcribed all of the isolated RNA, so they sequenced expressed TCRB transcripts. Profiled with immunoSEQ multiplex PCR; TCRdb holds only in-frame clones, not every one. The data hold just under 150,000 clones, with 8% to 13% observed a single time. The sequencing input was naive CD4+ T cells from blood. The chain has TRBV30 and TRBJ1-3, with 8 positions matching TRBD1. This sequence was found in a man between 18 and 29 years old in good health. CDR3 protein: CACRGLNTIYF. CDR3 nucleotide sequence: TGTGCCTGCAGGGGGCTGAACACCATATATTTT.